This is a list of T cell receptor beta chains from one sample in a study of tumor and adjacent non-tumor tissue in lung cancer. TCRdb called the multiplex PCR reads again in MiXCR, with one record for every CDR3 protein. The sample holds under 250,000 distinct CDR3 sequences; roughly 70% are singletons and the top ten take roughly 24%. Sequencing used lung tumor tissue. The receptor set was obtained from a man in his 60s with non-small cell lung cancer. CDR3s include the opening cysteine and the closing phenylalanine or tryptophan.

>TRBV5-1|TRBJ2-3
CASTLLGDRANTQYF
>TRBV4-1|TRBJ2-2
CASSQVTGANTVELFF
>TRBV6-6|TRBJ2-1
CASSYSIWDRANEQFF
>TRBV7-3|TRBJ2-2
CASSSDRTNTGELFF
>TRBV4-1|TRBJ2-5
CANSQAARGLSETQYF
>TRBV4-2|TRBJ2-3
CASSQVVIGDTDTQYF
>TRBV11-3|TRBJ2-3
CASSILVGPTQYF
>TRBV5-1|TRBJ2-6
CASSLYALGSEANVLTF
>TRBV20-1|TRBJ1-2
CSAMSRVSNGYTF
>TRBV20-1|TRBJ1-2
CNARVLPGTEFRGYTF
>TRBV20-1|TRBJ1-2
CNATRQSYGYTF
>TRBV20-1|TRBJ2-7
CSALPGTSASYMQYF
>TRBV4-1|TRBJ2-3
CASSYQLAGTDTQYF
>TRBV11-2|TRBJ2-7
CASGSKGARTYKQYF
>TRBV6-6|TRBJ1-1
CASSLSWNTEAFF
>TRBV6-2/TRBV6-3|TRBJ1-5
CASRRQGQNGNQPQHF
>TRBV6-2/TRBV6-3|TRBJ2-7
CASRWSGQFSYEQYF
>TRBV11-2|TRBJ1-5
CVSSVRDRGISQPQHF
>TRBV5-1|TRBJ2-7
CASRGKEQYF
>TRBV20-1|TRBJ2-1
CIAKPRTRTNNDQFF
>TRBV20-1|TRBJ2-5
CTARTTTGALQETQYF
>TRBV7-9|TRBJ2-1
CASKSGGITDEQFF
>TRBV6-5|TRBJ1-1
CASSYSGGLTEAFF
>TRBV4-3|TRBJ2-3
CASSQQLAGAGVTQYF
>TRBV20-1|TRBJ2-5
CSASVGSGRTQYF
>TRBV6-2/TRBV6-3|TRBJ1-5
CAISRRDRERQPQHF
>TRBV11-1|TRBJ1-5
CASSLGRVQPQHF
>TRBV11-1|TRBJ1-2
CASGKGPPYGYTF
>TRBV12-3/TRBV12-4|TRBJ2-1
CASREKLVPVEQFF
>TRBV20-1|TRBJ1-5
CSASVPGDKNQPQHF
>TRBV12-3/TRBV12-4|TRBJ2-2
CASSPGTSGEALWELFF
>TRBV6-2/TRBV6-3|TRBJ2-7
CPSRNTQVYEQYF
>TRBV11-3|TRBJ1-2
CASSLRVAGQALHGYTF
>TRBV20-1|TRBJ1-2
CSAGPWGRNGYTF
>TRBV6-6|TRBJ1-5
CASSYREGPPPARQSQHF
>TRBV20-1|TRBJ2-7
CSYYRAAHEQYF
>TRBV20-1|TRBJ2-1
CSVSVQGNEQFF
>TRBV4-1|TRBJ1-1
CASTQQRTMNTEAFF
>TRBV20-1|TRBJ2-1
CSARDLIAEGYTGINEQFF